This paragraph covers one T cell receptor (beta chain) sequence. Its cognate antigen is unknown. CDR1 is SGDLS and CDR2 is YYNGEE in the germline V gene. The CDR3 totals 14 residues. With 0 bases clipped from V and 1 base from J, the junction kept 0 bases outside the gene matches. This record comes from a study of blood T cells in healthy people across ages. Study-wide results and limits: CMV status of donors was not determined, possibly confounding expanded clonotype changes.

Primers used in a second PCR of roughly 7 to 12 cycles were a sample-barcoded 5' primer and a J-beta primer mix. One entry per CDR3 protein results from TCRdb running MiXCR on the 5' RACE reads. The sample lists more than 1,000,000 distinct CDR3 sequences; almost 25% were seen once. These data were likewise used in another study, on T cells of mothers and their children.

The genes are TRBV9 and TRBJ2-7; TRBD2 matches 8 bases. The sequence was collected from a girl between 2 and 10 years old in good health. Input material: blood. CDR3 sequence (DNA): TGTGCCAGCAGCGTAGGCGGGAGGTCCTACGAGCAGTACTTC. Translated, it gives CASSVGGRSYEQYF. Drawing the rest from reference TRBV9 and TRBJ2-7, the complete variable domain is DSGVTQTPKHLITATGQRVTLRCSPRSGDLSVYWYQQSLDQGLQFLIQYYNGEERAKGNILERFSAQQFPDLHSELNLSSLELGDSALYFCASSVGGRSYEQYFGPGTRLTVT.